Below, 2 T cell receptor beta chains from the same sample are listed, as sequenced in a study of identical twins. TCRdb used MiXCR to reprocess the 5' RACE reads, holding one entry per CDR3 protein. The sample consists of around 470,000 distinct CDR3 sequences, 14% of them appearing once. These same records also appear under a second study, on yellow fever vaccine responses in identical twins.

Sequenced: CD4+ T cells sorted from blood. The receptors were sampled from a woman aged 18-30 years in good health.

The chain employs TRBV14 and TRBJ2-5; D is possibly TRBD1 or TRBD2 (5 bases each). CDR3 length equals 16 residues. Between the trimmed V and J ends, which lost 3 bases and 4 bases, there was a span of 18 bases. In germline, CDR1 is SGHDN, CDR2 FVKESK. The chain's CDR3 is CASSQTAPRGRETQYF. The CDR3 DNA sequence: TGTGCCAGCAGCCAGACCGCACCGAGGGGTAGAGAGACCCAGTACTTC.

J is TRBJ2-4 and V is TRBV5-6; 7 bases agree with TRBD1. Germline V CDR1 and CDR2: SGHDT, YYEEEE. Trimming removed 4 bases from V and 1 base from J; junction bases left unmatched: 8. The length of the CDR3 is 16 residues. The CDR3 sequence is CASSKQGIPAKNIQYF. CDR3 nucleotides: TGTGCCAGCAGCAAACAGGGGATTCCGGCCAAAAACATTCAGTACTTC.